A selection of T cell receptor beta chains follows, all from one sample in a study of OX40 agonist ivuxolimab in advanced cancers. Sequencing was performed with immunoSEQ multiplex PCR; in TCRdb, only in-frame clones are kept and a portion is missing. There are approximately 22,000 clones in the sample; approximately 86% occur only once, and around 20% lies in the top ten. The sample here was CD4+ or CD8+ T cells sorted from blood, taken in a trial of the OX40 agonist ivuxolimab. These TCRs come from an adult with an advanced solid tumor such as melanoma, head and neck, liver or kidney cancer. Both conserved end residues are part of each CDR3. The order of the fields is J gene, D gene, V gene, clone size, CDR3 protein, CDR3 DNA. D genes are given only for firm matches. Not every row has a clone size; where given, it reads once, few, many or a size class.

j_call: TRBJ2-3
d_call: TRBD2
v_call: TRBV7-9
clone_size: once
cdr3_aa: CASSLPLAGEDTQYF
cdr3_nt: TGTGCCAGCAGCTTGCCCCTAGCGGGGGAGGATACGCAGTATTTT

j_call: TRBJ2-7
d_call: .
v_call: TRBV19
clone_size: .
cdr3_aa: CASSIVGTAAEQYF
cdr3_nt: TGTGCCAGTAGTATCGTGGGGACCGCGGCGGAGCAGTACTTC

j_call: TRBJ1-1
d_call: .
v_call: TRBV2
clone_size: .
cdr3_aa: CASSEAPQMNTEAFF
cdr3_nt: TGTGCCAGCAGTGAAGCGCCCCAGATGAACACTGAAGCTTTCTTT

j_call: TRBJ2-1
d_call: TRBD2
v_call: TRBV29-1
clone_size: .
cdr3_aa: CSVGRASGTNEQFF
cdr3_nt: TGCAGCGTTGGGCGGGCTAGCGGGACCAATGAGCAGTTCTTC

j_call: TRBJ2-5
d_call: TRBD1
v_call: TRBV28
clone_size: .
cdr3_aa: CASSSWDRGMEETQYF
cdr3_nt: TGTGCCAGCAGTTCCTGGGACAGGGGCATGGAAGAGACCCAGTACTTC

j_call: TRBJ2-3
d_call: .
v_call: TRBV19
clone_size: .
cdr3_aa: CASSGPTLPTDTQYF
cdr3_nt: TGTGCCAGTAGTGGGCCTACCCTCCCCACAGATACGCAGTATTTT

j_call: TRBJ1-1
d_call: .
v_call: TRBV21-1
clone_size: .
cdr3_aa: CASSMRQDNTEAFF
cdr3_nt: TGTGCCAGCAGCATGCGACAGGATAACACTGAAGCTTTCTTT

j_call: TRBJ2-7
d_call: .
v_call: TRBV13
clone_size: .
cdr3_aa: CASSLVGLRNEQYF
cdr3_nt: TGTGCCAGCAGCTTAGTTGGGTTGAGAAACGAGCAGTACTTC

j_call: TRBJ2-1
d_call: TRBD1
v_call: TRBV7-3
clone_size: .
cdr3_aa: CASRTGTGVNNEQFF
cdr3_nt: TGTGCCAGCAGAACCGGGACAGGGGTGAACAATGAGCAGTTCTTC

j_call: TRBJ2-3
d_call: TRBD1
v_call: TRBV15
clone_size: .
cdr3_aa: CATSRDRGPDTQYF
cdr3_nt: TGTGCCACCAGCAGGGACAGGGGGCCCGATACGCAGTATTTT

j_call: TRBJ2-7
d_call: .
v_call: TRBV13
clone_size: .
cdr3_aa: CASSSREVVYEQYF
cdr3_nt: TGTGCCAGCAGCAGCAGGGAAGTGGTCTACGAGCAGTACTTC

j_call: TRBJ2-1
d_call: TRBD2
v_call: TRBV10-2
clone_size: .
cdr3_aa: CASSEWASGVQEQFF
cdr3_nt: TGCGCCAGCAGTGAGTGGGCTAGCGGGGTCCAGGAGCAGTTCTTC

j_call: TRBJ2-7
d_call: TRBD1
v_call: TRBV27
clone_size: once
cdr3_aa: CASSSRTGYHEQYF
cdr3_nt: TGTGCCAGCAGTTCTCGGACAGGGTACCACGAGCAGTACTTC

j_call: TRBJ2-5
d_call: .
v_call: TRBV9
clone_size: .
cdr3_aa: CASSPGRVWRETQYF
cdr3_nt: TGTGCCAGCAGCCCCGGACGGGTCTGGCGAGAGACCCAGTACTTC

j_call: TRBJ2-5
d_call: TRBD2
v_call: TRBV6-1
clone_size: .
cdr3_aa: CASNKKREGPGTQYF
cdr3_nt: TGTGCCAGCAATAAAAAGCGGGAGGGCCCTGGGACCCAGTACTTC

j_call: TRBJ1-1
d_call: .
v_call: TRBV6-5
clone_size: medium-sized
cdr3_aa: CASSYQGKNTEAFF
cdr3_nt: TGTGCCAGCAGTTACCAGGGGAAGAACACTGAAGCTTTCTTT

j_call: TRBJ2-7
d_call: .
v_call: TRBV13
clone_size: .
cdr3_aa: CASSLSRASSYEQYF
cdr3_nt: TGTGCCAGCAGCTTATCTCGGGCTAGCTCCTACGAGCAGTACTTC

j_call: TRBJ2-7
d_call: .
v_call: TRBV27
clone_size: .
cdr3_aa: CASSGGSEQYF
cdr3_nt: TGTGCCAGCAGTGGGGGGAGCGAGCAGTACTTC

j_call: TRBJ1-5
d_call: .
v_call: TRBV27
clone_size: .
cdr3_aa: CASSLVGPNQPQHF
cdr3_nt: TGTGCCAGCAGTTTAGTAGGGCCCAATCAGCCCCAGCATTTT

j_call: TRBJ2-1
d_call: .
v_call: TRBV27
clone_size: .
cdr3_aa: CASSLLAGTNEQFF
cdr3_nt: TGTGCCAGCAGTTTATTGGCGGGGACAAATGAGCAGTTCTTC

j_call: TRBJ2-7
d_call: .
v_call: TRBV7-6
clone_size: .
cdr3_aa: CASSQQETYEQYF
cdr3_nt: TGTGCCAGCTCGCAACAGGAGACCTACGAGCAGTACTTC

j_call: TRBJ2-2
d_call: TRBD2
v_call: TRBV19
clone_size: .
cdr3_aa: CASRLAGGGELFF
cdr3_nt: TGTGCCAGCCGACTAGCGGGAGGTGGGGAGCTGTTTTTT

j_call: TRBJ2-1
d_call: TRBD1
v_call: TRBV19
clone_size: .
cdr3_aa: CATQGAGYNEQFF
cdr3_nt: TGTGCCACACAGGGGGCCGGCTACAATGAGCAGTTCTTC

j_call: TRBJ2-7
d_call: .
v_call: TRBV11-2
clone_size: .
cdr3_aa: CASSTRDNPLDEQYF
cdr3_nt: TGTGCCAGCAGCACCCGGGACAACCCTTTGGACGAGCAGTACTTC

j_call: TRBJ2-5
d_call: TRBD1
v_call: TRBV30
clone_size: .
cdr3_aa: CAWSPGGGETQYF
cdr3_nt: TGTGCCTGGAGTCCAGGGGGCGGGGAGACCCAGTACTTC

j_call: TRBJ1-2
d_call: TRBD1
v_call: TRBV4-2
clone_size: .
cdr3_aa: CASSRGTGDYGYTF
cdr3_nt: TGTGCCAGCAGCCGGGGGACAGGGGACTATGGCTACACCTTC

j_call: TRBJ2-2
d_call: .
v_call: TRBV28
clone_size: .
cdr3_aa: CASSLSTPNTGELFF
cdr3_nt: TGTGCCAGCAGTTTATCGACACCGAACACCGGGGAGCTGTTTTTT

j_call: TRBJ2-2
d_call: .
v_call: TRBV7-2
clone_size: .
cdr3_aa: CASSLEVRGGAGELFF
cdr3_nt: TGTGCCAGCAGCTTAGAAGTCCGGGGCGGGGCCGGGGAGCTGTTTTTT

j_call: TRBJ1-4
d_call: .
v_call: TRBV4-1
clone_size: .
cdr3_aa: CASCGRTATNEKLFF
cdr3_nt: TGCGCCAGCTGCGGACGGACAGCAACTAATGAAAAACTGTTTTTT

j_call: TRBJ2-1
d_call: .
v_call: TRBV6-6
clone_size: .
cdr3_aa: CASSPSLEQFF
cdr3_nt: TGTGCCAGCAGTCCTAGCCTTGAGCAGTTCTTC

j_call: TRBJ2-5
d_call: .
v_call: TRBV4-1
clone_size: .
cdr3_aa: CASSQPEGVETQYF
cdr3_nt: TGCGCCAGCAGCCAACCCGAGGGTGTAGAGACCCAGTACTTC

j_call: TRBJ2-2
d_call: TRBD2
v_call: TRBV11-2
clone_size: .
cdr3_aa: CASSLGPGEGGELFF
cdr3_nt: TGTGCCAGCAGCCTGGGACCCGGGGAGGGCGGGGAGCTGTTTTTT

j_call: TRBJ2-1
d_call: .
v_call: TRBV11-2
clone_size: .
cdr3_aa: CASSLDLLSPETNEQFF
cdr3_nt: TGTGCCAGCAGCTTAGATCTTCTTTCCCCCGAGACAAATGAGCAGTTCTTC

j_call: TRBJ2-2
d_call: TRBD2
v_call: TRBV6-1
clone_size: .
cdr3_aa: CASISGGNTGELFF
cdr3_nt: TGTGCCAGCATTTCGGGAGGGAACACCGGGGAGCTGTTTTTT

j_call: TRBJ2-3
d_call: .
v_call: TRBV11-2
clone_size: .
cdr3_aa: CASSFLGGTDTQYF
cdr3_nt: TGTGCCAGCAGCTTCCTGGGGGGCACAGATACGCAGTATTTT

j_call: TRBJ1-2
d_call: .
v_call: TRBV7-2
clone_size: once
cdr3_aa: CASSPKVRDGTNYGYTF
cdr3_nt: TGTGCCAGCAGCCCTAAGGTTCGGGACGGAACTAACTATGGCTACACCTTC

j_call: TRBJ2-1
d_call: TRBD1
v_call: TRBV5-4
clone_size: .
cdr3_aa: CASSLGQGIYNEQFF
cdr3_nt: TGTGCCAGCAGCTTGGGACAGGGGATTTACAATGAGCAGTTCTTC

j_call: TRBJ2-2
d_call: TRBD2
v_call: TRBV7-2
clone_size: once
cdr3_aa: CASSLIPSGGANTGELFF
cdr3_nt: TGTGCCAGCAGCTTAATACCTAGCGGGGGGGCGAACACCGGGGAGCTGTTTTTT

j_call: TRBJ1-4
d_call: .
v_call: TRBV28
clone_size: .
cdr3_aa: CASSFARGRGNEKLFF
cdr3_nt: TGTGCCAGCAGTTTCGCAAGGGGAAGGGGTAATGAAAAACTGTTTTTT

j_call: TRBJ1-2
d_call: .
v_call: TRBV6-1
clone_size: .
cdr3_aa: CASRIRREISGYTF
cdr3_nt: TGTGCCAGCAGGATAAGGAGAGAGATTTCTGGCTACACCTTC

j_call: TRBJ1-5
d_call: .
v_call: TRBV6-1
clone_size: .
cdr3_aa: CASSENFGAGTNQPQHF
cdr3_nt: TGTGCCAGCAGTGAAAACTTCGGGGCGGGCACAAATCAGCCCCAGCATTTT

j_call: TRBJ2-7
d_call: .
v_call: TRBV5-4
clone_size: .
cdr3_aa: CASSIGTEYEQYF
cdr3_nt: TGTGCCAGCAGCATCGGGACCGAGTACGAGCAGTACTTC

j_call: TRBJ2-5
d_call: .
v_call: TRBV27
clone_size: .
cdr3_aa: CASSPIQGGETQYF
cdr3_nt: TGTGCCAGCAGTCCCATACAGGGTGGGGAGACCCAGTACTTC

j_call: TRBJ1-5
d_call: .
v_call: TRBV5-7
clone_size: .
cdr3_aa: CASKLGVGPQPQHF
cdr3_nt: TGTGCCAGCAAACTGGGAGTCGGGCCCCAGCCCCAGCATTTT

j_call: TRBJ2-7
d_call: .
v_call: TRBV9
clone_size: .
cdr3_aa: CASSVVSSAYEQYF
cdr3_nt: TGTGCCAGCAGCGTAGTTAGTAGCGCCTACGAGCAGTACTTC

j_call: TRBJ1-4
d_call: .
v_call: TRBV6-1
clone_size: .
cdr3_aa: CASSDLNEKLFF
cdr3_nt: TGTGCCAGCAGTGACCTCAATGAAAAACTGTTTTTT

j_call: TRBJ2-3
d_call: TRBD2
v_call: TRBV6-5
clone_size: .
cdr3_aa: CASSSFAAGKDTQYF
cdr3_nt: TGTGCCAGCAGTTCCTTCGCAGCGGGGAAAGATACGCAGTATTTT

j_call: TRBJ2-1
d_call: TRBD2
v_call: TRBV7-9
clone_size: .
cdr3_aa: CASSIQREVDEQFF
cdr3_nt: TGTGCCAGCAGCATACAGCGGGAGGTCGATGAGCAGTTCTTC

j_call: TRBJ1-2
d_call: TRBD1
v_call: TRBV14
clone_size: few
cdr3_aa: CASSPGTAGGYTF
cdr3_nt: TGTGCCAGCAGCCCCGGGACAGCAGGTGGCTACACCTTC

j_call: TRBJ2-6
d_call: .
v_call: TRBV6-6
clone_size: .
cdr3_aa: CASSSRTSGANVLTF
cdr3_nt: TGTGCCAGCAGCTCTCGAACCTCTGGGGCCAACGTCCTGACTTTC

j_call: TRBJ2-1
d_call: .
v_call: TRBV15
clone_size: once
cdr3_aa: CATSIGHSSYNEQFF
cdr3_nt: TGTGCCACCAGCATCGGGCACAGTTCCTACAATGAGCAGTTCTTC

j_call: TRBJ2-2
d_call: .
v_call: TRBV27
clone_size: .
cdr3_aa: CASSSLGVLGTGELFF
cdr3_nt: TGTGCCAGCAGCTCCCTGGGGGTGCTGGGTACCGGGGAGCTGTTTTTT

j_call: TRBJ1-5
d_call: .
v_call: TRBV28
clone_size: .
cdr3_aa: CASSTTGTRQPQHF
cdr3_nt: TGTGCCAGCAGCACCACGGGGACTCGGCAGCCCCAGCATTTT

j_call: TRBJ1-2
d_call: .
v_call: TRBV27
clone_size: .
cdr3_aa: CASSAGGAPRATYNYGYTF
cdr3_nt: TGTGCCTCTAGCGCCGGGGGCGCGCCAAGGGCCACCTATAACTATGGCTACACCTTC

j_call: TRBJ1-3
d_call: .
v_call: TRBV4-1
clone_size: .
cdr3_aa: CASSQGNTIYF
cdr3_nt: TGCGCCAGCAGCCAAGGTAACACCATATATTTT

j_call: TRBJ2-7
d_call: .
v_call: TRBV2
clone_size: .
cdr3_aa: CASTAGTRQYF
cdr3_nt: TGTGCCAGCACCGCCGGGACACGGCAGTACTTC

j_call: TRBJ1-2
d_call: .
v_call: TRBV5-1
clone_size: .
cdr3_aa: CASSLEDNYGYTF
cdr3_nt: TGCGCCAGCAGCTTAGAAGATAACTATGGCTACACCTTC

j_call: TRBJ2-4
d_call: .
v_call: TRBV7-9
clone_size: .
cdr3_aa: CASSLASGPKNIQYF
cdr3_nt: TGTGCCAGCAGCTTAGCCTCCGGGCCCAAAAACATTCAGTACTTC

j_call: TRBJ2-1
d_call: TRBD1
v_call: TRBV27
clone_size: .
cdr3_aa: CASSLMATGGAGEQFF
cdr3_nt: TGTGCCAGCAGTTTAATGGCGACAGGGGGCGCGGGTGAGCAGTTCTTC